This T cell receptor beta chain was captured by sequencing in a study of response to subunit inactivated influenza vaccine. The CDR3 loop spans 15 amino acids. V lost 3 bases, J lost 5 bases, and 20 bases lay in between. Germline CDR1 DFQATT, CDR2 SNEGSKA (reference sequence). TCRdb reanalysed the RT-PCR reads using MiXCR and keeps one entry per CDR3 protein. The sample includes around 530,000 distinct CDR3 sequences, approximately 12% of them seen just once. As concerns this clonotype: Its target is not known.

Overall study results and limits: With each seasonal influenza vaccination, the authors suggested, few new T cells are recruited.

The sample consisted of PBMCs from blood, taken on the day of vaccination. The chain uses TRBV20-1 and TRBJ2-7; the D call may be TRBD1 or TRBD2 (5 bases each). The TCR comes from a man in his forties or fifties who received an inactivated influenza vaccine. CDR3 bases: TGCAGTGCTAGGAGAGGGACGGCAGCGAGTGACGAGCAGTACTTC. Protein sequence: CSARRGTAASDEQYF.